The 22 T cell receptor beta chains given below trace back to one sample, sequenced in a study of patients and donors after allogeneic stem cell transplantation. TCRdb re-called the RT-PCR reads through MiXCR, storing one row per CDR3 protein. The sample holds 900,000 to 1,000,000 distinct CDR3 sequences, approximately 18% seen once. The source material was blood, either unsorted or a sorted T cell fraction (not recorded which). Every receptor here comes from a human donor who was either an allogeneic HSCT recipient or a stem cell or donor lymphocyte infusion donor (not recorded which). It is not recorded whose cells these are; they may come from a transplant donor.

This clonotype was seen more than once but under ten times. The chain couples TRBV19 to TRBJ2-1; weak D call: TRBD2 (7 bases). Trimming took off 8 bases at V and 6 bases at J, with 29 bases between the two ends. This CDR3 spans 18 amino acids. CDR1 is LNHDA, CDR2 SQIVND, per germline (reference sequence). The CDR3 nucleotides are TGTGCCAGTGGGGGGGGGACAAGGAACCTAGCCCCGGCCAATGAGCAGTTCTTC. It is translated as CASGGGTRNLAPANEQFF.

The table lists this clonotype with a few counts. The chain joins TRBV4-2 to TRBJ1-6, with D perhaps TRBD1 (6 bases). V gave up 1 base and J gave up 1 base, with 17 bases separating them. Germline CDR1 reads LGHNA; CDR2 reads YNFKEQ. The CDR3 length is 19 residues. Written as DNA, the CDR3 is TGTGCCAGCAGCCAAGGAGGGGTGAAGGGGGGGTCCTATAATTCACCCCTCCACTTT. This translates into CASSQGGVKGGSYNSPLHF.

This clonotype turned up a few times. The chain is built from TRBV4-3 and TRBJ2-3, with 14 bases matching TRBD2. V lost 4 bases to trimming and J lost 0 bases; unmatched junction nucleotides: 3. The CDR3 runs to 17 residues. Per germline, CDR1 LGHNA and CDR2 YSLEER. The CDR3 DNA is TGCGCCAGCAGCCTCGGGACTAGCGGGGGCAGCACAGATACGCAGTATTTT. Its protein is CASSLGTSGGSTDTQYF.

This clonotype was counted between two and nine times. This chain connects TRBV29-1 to TRBJ2-2; 7 bases line up with TRBD1. The CDR3 totals 13 residues. Per the germline V gene, CDR1 is SQVTM and CDR2 is ANQGSEA. V was pared by 7 bases and J by 5 bases, with 7 bases of the junction left unmatched. The CDR3 DNA reads as TGCAGCGCCCAAGGGACAGTTACCGGGGAGCTGTTTTTT. Its translation: CSAQGTVTGELFF.

V gene TRBV7-9 combines with J gene TRBJ1-1, with D possibly matching TRBD1 (6 bases). The CDR3 is 13 amino acids. Trimming stripped 5 bases from V and 10 bases from J, with 17 bases between. From germline, CDR1 is SEHNR and CDR2 FQNEAQ (reference sequence). CDR3 in amino acids: CASSATGWMGAFF. DNA for the CDR3: TGTGCCAGCAGCGCAACAGGGTGGATGGGAGCTTTCTTT.

The chain employs TRBV6-5 and TRBJ2-7; D remains unclear. Germline CDR1 reads MNHEY; CDR2 reads SVGAGI. The CDR3 length is 12 residues. V dropped 2 bases and J dropped 7 bases, with 9 bases sitting between them. As DNA, the CDR3 is TGTGCCAGCAGTTACACCGGGCGAGAGCAGTACTTC. Encoded protein: CASSYTGREQYF.

This clonotype was observed a handful of times. The V gene is TRBV15, the J gene TRBJ2-1; D unclear. Germline V gene lookup returns CDR1 LNHNV and CDR2 YYDKDF (reference sequence). The CDR3 sequence is 14 residues long. Trimming took off 6 bases at V and 1 base at J, with 10 bases between the two ends. The CDR3 sequence is CATRSDGSYNEQFF. CDR3 DNA sequence: TGTGCCACCAGGTCCGACGGATCCTACAATGAGCAGTTCTTC.

This clonotype was seen a handful of times. The chain links TRBV6-5 to TRBJ1-5, with D unresolved. V lost 4 bases, J lost 7 bases, and 14 bases lay in between. The CDR3 runs 14 residues. The germline V gene encodes CDR1 MNHEY and CDR2 SVGAGI. The CDR3 region has the DNA TGTGCCAGCAGTTTGACACAGTTCAACCAGCCCCAGCATTTT. Its protein is CASSLTQFNQPQHF.

A few counts support this clonotype. Here the CDR3 DNA reads TGTGCCAGCAGTGAAGCCCTCAAAACAGGGTCCCCTACTGAGCAGTACTTC. Protein: CASSEALKTGSPTEQYF. The chain joins TRBV2 to TRBJ2-7, with D maybe TRBD1 (6 bases). Germline values: CDR1 SNHLY, CDR2 FYNNEI. V was cut by 0 bases and J by 7 bases, with 22 bases left in between. This CDR3 contains 17 residues.

The chain recombines TRBV5-1 with TRBJ1-2, with D unresolved. Trimming took 3 bases from V and 3 from J, leaving 9 bases between them. CDR1 and CDR2 (germline): SGHRS, YFSETQ. The CDR3 has 13 residues. CDR3 sequence: CASSSFGDYGYTF. DNA of the CDR3: TGCGCCAGCAGCTCTTTTGGAGACTATGGCTACACCTTC.

This clonotype turned up a few times. This chain uses TRBV7-2 with TRBJ2-1; 10 positions match TRBD2. The CDR3 covers 15 residues. V lost 8 bases to trimming and J lost 7 bases; unmatched junction nucleotides: 11. CDR1 is SGHTA, CDR2 FQGNSA, per germline. The CDR3 nucleotides are TGTGCCAGCCACACGGGGACTAGCGAGGGAAATGAGCAGTTCTTC. Its protein is CASHTGTSEGNEQFF.

Many counts were recorded for this clonotype. The rearrangement uses TRBV5-1 and TRBJ2-3; no firm D call. Germline CDR1 SGHRS, CDR2 YFSETQ. Trimming removed 0 bases from V and 2 bases from J, with 10 bases in between. This CDR3 contains 15 residues. The CDR3 nucleotides are TGCGCCAGCAGCTTGGCTCCTTTAAACACAGATACGCAGTATTTT. Encoded protein: CASSLAPLNTDTQYF.

The genes are TRBV2 and TRBJ2-1, with unresolved D. CDR1 is SNHLY, CDR2 FYNNEI, per germline. The CDR3 has 15 amino acids. Trimming cost V 3 bases and J 0 bases, with 9 bases left between them. CDR3 residues: CASSDPDRSYNEQFF. CDR3 DNA: TGTGCCAGCAGTGATCCGGACCGCTCCTACAATGAGCAGTTCTTC.

The J gene is TRBJ1-3, the V gene TRBV10-3; D ambiguous. Germline V lookup: CDR1 ENHRY, CDR2 SYGVKD. The CDR3 has 12 amino acids. V lost 3 bases, J lost 7 bases, and 7 bases lay in between. In nucleotides, the CDR3 is TGTGCCATCAGTGAACAAAGGAACACCATATATTTT. Translation gives CAISEQRNTIYF.

This clonotype was found many times. Its ends do not fully match the called genes, so a read error is possible. J is TRBJ1-6 and V is TRBV5-1, with TRBD1 identical over 7 bases. The CDR3 sequence is 14 residues long. The germline V gene has CDR1 SGHRS and CDR2 YFSETQ. The CDR3 bases are TGTGCCAGCAGTCTAGGACAGGATAATTCACCCCTCCACTTT. Translating gives CASSLGQDNSPLHF.

The chain joins TRBV5-1 to TRBJ1-2, with 7 nucleotides matching TRBD1. Germline V gene sequence: CDR1 SGHRS, CDR2 YFSETQ. Trimming at V came to 3 bases and at J to 0 bases, leaving 2 bases not matched to a gene. The CDR3 extends over 14 amino acids. This chain's CDR3 is CASSSTGPNYGYTF. CDR3 coding DNA: TGCGCCAGCAGCTCGACAGGGCCTAACTATGGCTACACCTTC.

The chain combines TRBV20-1 with TRBJ2-6, with D tentatively TRBD2 (6 bases). The CDR3 has 14 residues. V dropped 1 base and J dropped 2 bases, with 6 bases sitting between them. Germline V CDR1 and CDR2: DFQATT, SNEGSKA (reference sequence). CDR3 region: CSARGGAGANVLTF. As DNA, the CDR3 is TGCAGTGCTAGAGGGGGGGCTGGGGCCAACGTCCTGACTTTC.

This clonotype turned up a few times. This chain connects TRBV7-8 to TRBJ2-7, with D possibly being TRBD2 (5 bases). This CDR3 is built from 17 residues. Germline V lookup: CDR1 SGHVS, CDR2 FQNEAQ. Trimming stripped 1 base from V and 0 bases from J, with 16 bases between. Here the CDR3 DNA reads TGTGCCAGCAGCTTAGGGGAGAGGGTGGGGAGCTCCTACGAGCAGTACTTC. Amino acids: CASSLGERVGSSYEQYF. Drawing the rest from reference TRBV7-8 and TRBJ2-7, the complete variable domain is GAGVSQSPRYKVAKRGQDVALRCDPISGHVSLFWYQQALGQGPEFLTYFQNEAQLDKSGLPSDRFFAERPEGSVSTLKIQRTQQEDSAVYLCASSLGERVGSSYEQYFGPGTRLTVT.

This clonotype has only a few counts. CDR3 region: CASSQDAVVETQYF. DNA for the CDR3: TGCGCCAGCAGCCAGGACGCAGTCGTAGAGACCCAGTACTTC. The chain carries TRBV5-1 and TRBJ2-5; D unresolved. The CDR3 runs to 14 residues. Germline CDR1 SGHRS, CDR2 YFSETQ. V lost 4 bases and J 4 bases, leaving 14 bases between the germline ends. The complete variable domain, with remaining parts taken from reference TRBV5-1 and TRBJ2-5, reads KAGVTQTPRYLIKTRGQQVTLSCSPISGHRSVSWYQQTPGQGLQFLFEYFSETQRNKGNFPGRFSGRQFSNSRSEMNVSTLELGDSALYLCASSQDAVVETQYFGPGTRLLVL.

Notes on this clonotype: At one boundary the junction diverges from the germline segment, which might be a read error. The J gene is TRBJ2-1, the V gene TRBV4-3, with D possibly matching TRBD1 (6 bases). The V gene's germline CDR1 is LGHNA and CDR2 YSLEER. The CDR3 loop spans 12 amino acids. CDR3 region: CASSQGDKEQFF. In DNA, the CDR3 is TGCGCCAGCAGCCAAGGGGACAAAGAGCAGTTCTTC.

This clonotype was detected only a few times. J is TRBJ2-5 and V is TRBV20-1; TRBD2 aligns across 7 bases. V lost 6 bases, J lost 4 bases, and 8 bases stayed unmatched. Per the germline V gene, CDR1 is DFQATT and CDR2 is SNEGSKA (reference sequence). CDR3 length equals 13 residues. The CDR3 reads CSARLASGETQYF. The CDR3 DNA is TGCAGTGCGAGACTAGCTTCGGGAGAGACCCAGTACTTC.

J is TRBJ2-1 and V is TRBV9, with D perhaps matching TRBD2 (5 bases). Trimming took off 4 bases at V and 10 bases at J, with 21 bases between the two ends. This CDR3 is built from 15 residues. In germline, CDR1 is SGDLS, CDR2 YYNGEE. CDR3 sequence: CASSPPGLPVREQFF. The CDR3 DNA sequence: TGTGCCAGCAGCCCCCCCGGACTCCCAGTTCGGGAGCAGTTCTTC. The whole variable domain, filled in from reference TRBV9 and TRBJ2-1, reads DSGVTQTPKHLITATGQRVTLRCSPRSGDLSVYWYQQSLDQGLQFLIQYYNGEERAKGNILERFSAQQFPDLHSELNLSSLELGDSALYFCASSPPGLPVREQFFGPGTRLTVL.